A selection of T cell receptor beta chains follows, all from one sample in a study of cytomegalovirus exposure and HLA in healthy donors. The assay was immunoSEQ multiplex PCR, and TCRdb's table has in-frame clones only and misses some. Among approximately 79,000 clones listed, 60% to 85% were seen once. The specimen sequenced was PBMCs. The receptors derive from a male donor in good health and CMV-seropositive. CDR3s include the opening cysteine and the closing phenylalanine or tryptophan. Each record gives: clone size, J gene, V gene, D gene, CDR3 protein, CDR3 DNA. D genes are given only for firm matches. Size is stated for part of the rows, as once, few or many counts, or as a class when the clone is expanded.

.	TRBJ1-1	TRBV4-1	.	CASSQVAVSSEAFF	TGCGCCAGCAGCCAAGTGGCAGTTTCTTCTGAAGCTTTCTTT
.	TRBJ2-5	TRBV5-1	.	CASSPKAPVQETQYF	TGCGCCAGCAGCCCCAAAGCCCCGGTCCAAGAGACCCAGTACTTC
.	TRBJ2-1	TRBV18	TRBD2	CASSPQRGANEQFF	TGTGCCAGCTCACCCCAGCGGGGGGCCAATGAGCAGTTCTTC
.	TRBJ2-2	TRBV29-1	.	CSVAGGLSPGELFF	TGCAGCGTTGCCGGGGGTCTAAGTCCCGGGGAGCTGTTTTTT
.	TRBJ2-3	TRBV5-4	.	CASSLAYGGVSTDTQYF	TGTGCCAGCAGCTTGGCCTACGGCGGGGTTAGCACAGATACGCAGTATTTT
.	TRBJ1-4	TRBV10-2	.	CASSESRVSNEKLFF	TGCGCCAGCAGTGAGTCGAGGGTTTCTAATGAAAAACTGTTTTTT
few	TRBJ2-7	TRBV7-2	.	CASSLAGQTYEQYF	TGTGCCAGCAGCTTAGCTGGACAAACCTACGAGCAGTACTTC
.	TRBJ1-2	TRBV7-9	.	CSSSSSGTPINGYTF	TGTTCCAGCAGCTCCTCCGGGACACCCATCAATGGCTACACCTTC
.	TRBJ2-5	TRBV29-1	TRBD1	CSVGTALQETQYF	TGCAGCGTCGGGACAGCCCTCCAAGAGACCCAGTACTTC
.	TRBJ2-5	TRBV5-1	TRBD1	CASSRADRVDIETQYF	TGCGCCAGCAGCCGAGCGGACAGGGTTGATATAGAGACCCAGTACTTC
.	TRBJ2-5	TRBV9	.	CASSTSGAQEGTQYF	TGTGCCAGCAGCACCTCAGGGGCCCAGGAAGGGACCCAGTACTTC
.	TRBJ2-1	TRBV7-2	TRBD2	CASSFLPSGAYNEQFF	TGTGCCAGCAGCTTTTTGCCTAGCGGGGCCTACAATGAGCAGTTCTTC
.	TRBJ1-4	TRBV19	.	CASKQGTNEKLFF	TGTGCCAGTAAACAGGGCACTAATGAAAAACTGTTTTTT
.	TRBJ2-5	TRBV10-2	TRBD1	CASRTGGWRETQYF	TGCGCCAGTAGGACAGGGGGCTGGAGGGAGACCCAGTACTTC
once	TRBJ2-2	TRBV19	TRBD2	CASTVAAGGPGTGELFF	TGTGCCAGTACCGTGGCAGCGGGAGGGCCCGGCACCGGGGAGCTGTTTTTT
few	TRBJ2-3	TRBV6-4	TRBD2	CASSARGGSTDTQYF	TGTGCCAGCAGTGCGCGGGGGGGGAGCACAGATACGCAGTATTTT